This TCR beta chain was recovered during a study of T-cell memory formation after mild COVID-19. The sample holds a few counts of this clonotype. TCRdb ran MiXCR on the 5' RACE reads and lists one entry per CDR3 protein. The sample lists 200,000 to 250,000 distinct CDR3 sequences; over 9.5% were seen once. CDR3 size: 17 residues. Germline V gives CDR1 SGHTA, CDR2 FQGNSA. J was trimmed by 3 bases and V by 4 bases; bases with no gene match: 8. The receptor was derived from a man younger than 35 who had mild COVID-19 (a few samples of this study predate the infection). Cell type and time point are not known. V and J are TRBV7-2 and TRBJ2-3; 12 bases line up with TRBD2. Specimen: PBMCs or a T cell subset sorted from them (not recorded which). The CDR3 DNA reads TGTGCCAGCAGCTCCTATCCCCTAGCGGGGGGGACAGATACGCAGTATTTT. The encoded protein is CASSSYPLAGGTDTQYF.